This T cell receptor beta chain was captured by sequencing in a study of T cells in Graves' hyperthyroidism and ophthalmopathy. V shed 3 bases and J 7 bases; nucleotides not matched to a gene: 8. CDR3 length equals 15 residues. Per the germline V gene, CDR1 is WNHNN and CDR2 is SYGVQD (reference sequence). Newly diagnosed hyperthyroidism, duration under 2 months, in patients aged 18 to 65. RNA transcripts yielded amplified TCR beta CDR3 regions. HTBI primers drove first-round RT-PCR of the TCR CDR3. TCRdb independently ran MiXCR on the multiplex PCR reads; one entry per CDR3 protein. The table has about 760,000 distinct CDR3 sequences, under 45% seen once. This clonotype was observed at least ten times.

Sequencing was carried out using blood. The receptor's source is a woman in her thirties or forties with Graves' hyperthyroidism. V is TRBV10-1 and J is TRBJ1-4; 7 positions agree with TRBD1. The CDR3 coding sequence is TGCGCCAGCAGTGAAGGGGGCCCGGTCGGTGAAAAACTGTTTTTT. Its protein is CASSEGGPVGEKLFF.